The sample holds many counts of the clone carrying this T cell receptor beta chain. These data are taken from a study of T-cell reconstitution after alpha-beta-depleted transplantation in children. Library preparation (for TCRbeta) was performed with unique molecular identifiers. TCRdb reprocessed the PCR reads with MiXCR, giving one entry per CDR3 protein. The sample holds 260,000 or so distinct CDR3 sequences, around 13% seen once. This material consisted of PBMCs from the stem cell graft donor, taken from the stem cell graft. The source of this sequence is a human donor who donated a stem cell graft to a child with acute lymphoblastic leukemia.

CDR3 bases: TGTGCCAGCAGCCAAGAGGCCCATGGAGGGAACACTGAAGCTTTCTTT. Translating it yields CASSQEAHGGNTEAFF. The chain joins TRBV4-2 to TRBJ1-1; D call uncertain. Germline V CDR1 and CDR2: LGHNA, YNFKEQ. The CDR3 consists of 16 residues. V shed 0 bases and J shed 1 base, with 12 bases lying between them.